A single sample is the source of the 11 T cell receptor beta chains below, sequenced in a study of CD8+ T cells in alopecia areata. Treatment: oral pan-JAK inhibitor, 5-10 mg twice daily. Extracted RNA was reverse transcribed, and the resulting cDNA served as sequencing template. Sequencing was performed with immunoSEQ multiplex PCR; in TCRdb, only in-frame clones are kept and a portion is missing. The data hold about 180,000 clones, with roughly 50% observed a single time. The source material was CD8+ T cells sorted from blood, sampled at week 24, from a patient treated with tofacitinib. The origin of the receptors is a human donor with alopecia areata.

There are a few counts of this clone. V and J are TRBV7-9 and TRBJ2-3; 8 nucleotides line up with TRBD1. Germline V CDR1 and CDR2: SEHNR, FQNEAQ (reference sequence). V shed 10 bases and J 1 base; nucleotides not matched to a gene: 7. The CDR3 covers 14 residues. In DNA form, the CDR3 reads TGTGCCACGCAGACAGGGGAGGGCACAGATACGCAGTATTTT. The encoded protein is CATQTGEGTDTQYF.

This clone was observed once. The chain uses TRBV19 and TRBJ1-2; D is unresolved. The germline V gene encodes CDR1 LNHDA and CDR2 SQIVND (reference sequence). Trimming took 3 bases from V and 2 from J, leaving 10 bases between them. The CDR3 runs to 14 residues. CDR3 in DNA: TGTGCCAGTAGTATCGCTCCAGCGAACTATGGCTACACCTTC. As protein: CASSIAPANYGYTF.

The chain employs TRBV6-5 and TRBJ2-7; the D gene is possibly TRBD2 (5 bases). Germline assignment: CDR1 MNHEY and CDR2 SVGAGI. Trimming stripped 5 bases from V and 6 bases from J, with 14 bases between. The CDR3 has 13 amino acids. In DNA form, the CDR3 reads TGTGCCAGCAGTCCCGCCTCTGGACTCGAGCAGTACTTC. It translates to CASSPASGLEQYF.

The chain is built from TRBV29-1 and TRBJ2-3; D unclear. CDR1 is SQVTM and CDR2 is ANQGSEA in the germline V gene. V gave up 3 bases and J gave up 4 bases, with 17 bases separating them. The CDR3 is 15 amino acids. The CDR3 spells CSVDHGVHRPDTQYF. CDR3 coding DNA: TGCAGCGTTGATCATGGGGTACATAGGCCAGATACGCAGTATTTT.

The genes are TRBV30 and TRBJ2-3; 11 nucleotides align to TRBD2. The germline V gene has CDR1 GTSNPN and CDR2 SVGIG (reference sequence). The CDR3 contains 15 residues. J gave up 2 bases and V 5 bases, and 6 bases lay outside the gene matches. CDR3 coding DNA: TGTGCCTGGGGCCCTAGCGGGGGGAACACAGATACGCAGTATTTT. The encoded protein is CAWGPSGGNTDTQYF.

The chain couples TRBV5-6 to TRBJ1-6; D is unclear. The V and J ends lost 4 bases and 11 bases respectively, with 10 bases between them. This CDR3 comprises 12 residues. The germline gives CDR1 SGHDT, CDR2 YYEEEE. The CDR3 coding sequence is TGTGCCAGCAGCCAAGGCCCCACACCCCTCCACTTT. It yields the protein CASSQGPTPLHF.

The rearrangement uses TRBV29-1 and TRBJ2-7; no clear D gene. Germline CDR1 and CDR2: SQVTM and ANQGSEA. Trimming removed 3 bases at V and 0 bases at J, with 9 bases between. The CDR3 spans 13 residues. CDR3 region: CSVDGPDSYEQYF. CDR3 DNA sequence: TGCAGCGTTGATGGCCCGGACTCCTACGAGCAGTACTTC.

V usage is TRBV5-1 and J usage is TRBJ1-1; a weak D match, TRBD1 (5 bases). This CDR3 has 14 residues. V was cut by 3 bases and J by 1 base, with 10 bases left in between. CDR1 and CDR2 from the germline V gene are SGHRS and YFSETQ. CDR3 region: CASSSEGRNTEAFF. Written as DNA, the CDR3 is TGCGCCAGCAGCTCGGAGGGGCGGAACACTGAAGCTTTCTTT.

The V call is TRBV29-1, the J call TRBJ1-1; D is perhaps TRBD1 (6 bases). Deletions cut 6 bases from V and 5 bases from J, with 16 bases between. From germline, CDR1 is SQVTM and CDR2 ANQGSEA. CDR3 length equals 13 residues. The chain's CDR3 is CSVGGITRTEAFF. The CDR3 coding sequence is TGCAGCGTAGGGGGGATAACGAGGACTGAAGCTTTCTTT.

This clone showed up just a few times. The V call is TRBV15, the J call TRBJ2-3; no firm D call. Trimming cost V 0 bases and J 7 bases, with 14 bases left between them. Germline CDR1 reads LNHNV; CDR2 reads YYDKDF (reference sequence). The CDR3 length is 15 residues. The CDR3 coding sequence is TGTGCCACCAGCAGAGATCGCCAGGAGAGGAATACGCAGTATTTT. It specifies CATSRDRQERNTQYF.

CDR3: CASSWTGPGSPLHF. The CDR3 nucleotides read TGTGCCAGCAGCTGGACAGGGCCGGGCTCACCCCTCCACTTT. The chain joins TRBV7-2 to TRBJ1-6; 8 bases agree with TRBD1. CDR1 is SGHTA and CDR2 is FQGNSA in the germline V gene. The CDR3 consists of 14 residues. Trimming took 4 bases from V and 10 from J; bases not matched to a gene: 6. The entire variable domain, with the rest obtained from reference TRBV7-2 and TRBJ1-6, is as follows: GAGVSQSPSNKVTEKGKDVELRCDPISGHTALYWYRQSLGQGLEFLIYFQGNSAPDKSGLPSDRFSAERTGGSVSTLTIQRTQQEDSAVYLCASSWTGPGSPLHFGNGTRLTVT.